Shown below are 27 T cell receptor beta chains from a single sample sequenced in a study of tissue T cells after allogeneic stem cell transplantation. This sample's time point: mouse harvest day 7 after allogeneic transplant. The graft held 10^6 splenic CD5+ T cells and 10^7 T-cell-depleted bone marrow cells. Assay: immunoSEQ multiplex PCR; the TCRdb copy retains only in-frame clones and omits some. This sample has around 7,600 clones, with over 45% found just once. Sequencing was done on a sample of gut tissue. The receptor source for this set is a female BALB/c mouse given C57BL/6 T cells with graft-versus-host disease after an allogeneic hematopoietic cell transplant.

Note on this clone: Gene names are the mouse ones. The read terminates 1 residue ahead of where the CDR3 ends, so the germline J gene completes it. This chain links TRBV24 with TRBJ2-2; 8 bases map to TRBD2. This CDR3 comprises 13 residues. After removal of 4 bases from V and 5 bases from J, the junction contained 0 bases not matched to a gene. Germline V gene sequence: CDR1 KGHTA, CDR2 FRNEEI. CDR3 region: CASSRLGTGQLYF. CDR3 bases read: TGTGCCAGCAGTCGACTGGGGACCGGGCAGCTCTAC.

As to this clone: The gene names given are mouse names. Sequencing ends 1 residue short of the CDR3 end; the germline J gene provides the rest. The rearrangement uses TRBV5 and TRBJ2-5; 14 bases line up with TRBD2. The CDR3 runs 17 residues. CDR1 and CDR2 (germline): LGHNA, YNLKQL (reference sequence). Unmatched junction bases numbered 6, after V lost 4 bases and J lost 3 bases. The covered CDR3 bases are TGTGCCAGCAGCCCCGGGACTGGGGGGGCTCCTCAAGACACCCAGTAC. Translated: CASSPGTGGAPQDTQY. The entire CDR3 protein reads CASSPGTGGAPQDTQYF.

The count of this clone is one. Each gene name is a mouse one. This CDR3 is CASSLLGRDTLYF. The covered CDR3 bases are TGTGCCAGCAGCTTACTGGGTAGGGACACCTTGTAC. J is TRBJ2-4 and V is TRBV3; possible D gene TRBD2, 5 bases. The CDR3 end falls 1 residue outside the read, so it is completed with the germline J gene. Germline CDR1 reads SNHLY; CDR2 reads FYNGKV (reference sequence). This CDR3 has 13 residues. V lost 2 bases and J 7 bases, leaving 10 bases between the germline ends.

Comment on this clone: Mouse gene names and germline throughout. The read gets to within 1 residue of the CDR3 end, and the germline J gene fills in the rest. This chain joins TRBV13-2 and TRBJ1-2, with TRBD1 matching 8 bases. The ends lost 0 bases at V and 4 bases at J; junction bases unmatched: 2. Germline V lookup: CDR1 NNHNN, CDR2 SYGAGS (reference sequence). The CDR3 totals 14 residues. The CDR3 region is CASGDGQGTSDYTF. CDR3 bases read: TGTGCCAGCGGTGATGGACAGGGGACCTCCGACTACACC.

In the case of this clone: The gene symbols are mouse symbols. The CDR3 extends 1 residue past the end of the read, so its final part is completed from the germline J gene. The rearrangement uses TRBV3 and TRBJ2-5; D is perhaps TRBD1 (5 bases). The CDR3 has 14 residues. CDR1 and CDR2 (germline): SNHLY, FYNGKV (reference sequence). V was shortened by 1 base and J by 1 base, with 6 bases between the two germline ends. CDR3 in amino acids: CASSLGTYQDTQYF. The DNA read from the CDR3 is TGTGCCAGCAGCTTAGGGACATACCAAGACACCCAGTAC.

Worth noting for this clone: Gene names refer to mouse genes. The read is 1 residue too short to cover the CDR3 end, so that end is filled in from the germline J gene. This sequence joins TRBV26 and TRBJ2-2, with D possibly being TRBD1 (6 bases). This CDR3 has 14 amino acids. CDR1 KGHPV and CDR2 FQNQEV come from the germline V gene (reference sequence). Between the trimmed V and J ends, which lost 4 bases and 0 bases, there was a span of 6 bases. This CDR3 reads CASSRQANTGQLYF. CDR3 DNA, as far as it was read: TGTGCCAGCAGTCGACAGGCAAACACCGGGCAGCTCTAC.

This clone was seen a few times. Gene names are the mouse ones. Coverage ceases 1 residue before the CDR3 finishes, and the germline J gene fills in the end. The chain uses TRBV16 and TRBJ1-3, with D tentatively TRBD1 (6 bases). Trimming left V 1 base short and J 3 bases short, with 7 bases between. The CDR3 extends over 14 amino acids. The germline CDR1 and CDR2 sequences are SGHSA and FRNQAP. CDR3 residues: CASSLVRGGNTLYF. The DNA read from the CDR3 is TGTGCAAGCAGCTTAGTCAGGGGTGGAAATACGCTCTAT. The variable domain in full, with the rest retrieved from reference TRBV16 and TRBJ1-3, is NAGVIQTPRHKVTGKGQEATLWCEPISGHSAVFWYRQTIVQGLEFLTYFRNQAPIDDSGMPKERFSAQMPNQSHSTLKIQSTQPQDSAVYLCASSLVRGGNTLYFGEGSRLIVV.

About this clone: The listed genes are named as in mouse. The read terminates 1 residue before the CDR3 end, so the remaining end is supplied by the germline J gene. The J gene is TRBJ2-7, the V gene TRBV13-3, with 8 bases aligning to TRBD2. V dropped 0 bases and J dropped 6; count of bases not matched to a gene: 8. The germline V gene encodes CDR1 NNHDY and CDR2 SYVADS. There are 15 residues in the CDR3. CDR3 DNA (partial): TGTGCCAGCAGTGATGCTTGGGGGGGGCGCCCTGAACAGTAC. It is translated as CASSDAWGGRPEQY. The complete CDR3 reads CASSDAWGGRPEQYF.

About this clone: Genes and germline are mouse. CDR3 protein: CASSLTGGNYAEQFF. CDR3 bases read: TGTGCCAGCAGCTTGACTGGGGGGAACTATGCTGAGCAGTTC. This chain connects TRBV3 to TRBJ2-1, with 10 bases identical to TRBD2. The missing CDR3 end, 1 residue past where the read stops, is filled in from the germline J gene. The CDR3 has 15 amino acids. Per germline, CDR1 SNHLY and CDR2 FYNGKV (reference sequence). The J segment lost 1 base and the V segment lost 3 bases, leaving 0 bases of the junction unmatched.

This clone rates as medium-sized. The listed genes are named as in mouse. The read gets to within 1 residue of the CDR3 end, and the germline J gene fills in the rest. The chain uses TRBV15 and TRBJ2-7, with D perhaps matching TRBD2 (6 bases). Germline assignment: CDR1 SGHND and CDR2 FRSKSL. The CDR3 length is 11 residues. Trimming stripped 7 bases from V and 5 bases from J, with 9 bases between. This chain's CDR3 is CASTRTDEQYF. Incomplete CDR3 DNA: TGTGCCAGCACCCGGACTGATGAACAGTAC.

On this clone: Gene labels here are mouse ones. The CDR3 extends 1 residue past the end of the read, so its final part is completed from the germline J gene. Other DNA sequences from this sample encode an identical CDR3 as well. The rearrangement uses TRBV26 and TRBJ1-1, with D uncertain. The V and J ends lost 6 bases and 0 bases respectively, with 8 bases between them. CDR3 length equals 13 residues. Germline V gives CDR1 KGHPV, CDR2 FQNQEV (reference sequence). CDR3 sequence: CASSRNANTEVFF. Partial CDR3 DNA: TGTGCCAGCAGCCGCAATGCAAACACAGAAGTCTTC. Using reference TRBV26 and TRBJ1-1 for the parts outside the CDR3, the full variable domain is NSKVIQTPRYLVKGQGQKAKMRCIPEKGHPVVFWYQQNKNNEFKFLINFQNQEVLQQIDMTEKRFSAECPSNSPCSLEIQSSEAGDSALYLCASSRNANTEVFFGKGTRLTVV.

A few counts support this clone. Gene labels here are mouse ones. The read falls 1 residue short of the CDR3 end, and the missing part is taken from the germline J gene. Other DNA sequences in the same sample also yield this CDR3. V gene TRBV26 combines with J gene TRBJ2-4; D unclear. The CDR3 totals 13 residues. Germline CDR1 is KGHPV and CDR2 is FQNQEV (reference sequence). Trimming shortened V by 2 bases and J by 0 bases, and 3 bases separated the two germline ends. This chain's CDR3 is CASSLGSQNTLYF. CDR3 bases read: TGTGCCAGCAGTCTGGGGAGTCAAAACACCTTGTAC.

Details on this clone: Mouse names are used for the genes. Read sequence stops 1 residue before the CDR3 end, and the germline J gene provides the missing end. This chain links TRBV16 with TRBJ1-3; the match to TRBD1 covers 8 bases. CDR3 length equals 15 residues. V dropped 1 base and J dropped 4; count of bases not matched to a gene: 3. From germline, CDR1 is SGHSA and CDR2 FRNQAP. The CDR3 is CASSLGRGRGNTLYF. The part of the CDR3 DNA that was read is TGTGCAAGCAGCTTAGGCAGGGGGCGAGGAAATACGCTCTAT.

Of note for this clone: Any gene name here is a mouse gene name. The read terminates 1 residue ahead of where the CDR3 ends, so the germline J gene completes it. This rearrangement joins TRBV13-1 to TRBJ2-4, with D maybe TRBD1 (5 bases). This CDR3 is 14 amino acids long. V lost 2 bases and J 3 bases, leaving 10 bases between the germline ends. Germline-derived CDR1 and CDR2 are NSHNY and SYGAGN. The CDR3 loop is CASSDPDRQNTLYF. Incomplete CDR3 DNA: TGTGCCAGCAGTGACCCAGACAGACAAAACACCTTGTAC.

Concerning this clone itself: The gene symbols are mouse symbols. The read terminates 1 residue ahead of where the CDR3 ends, so the germline J gene completes it. The J gene is TRBJ1-3, the V gene TRBV20; 9 positions agree with TRBD1. Germline CDR1 is GFQATS and CDR2 is STVNSAI. The CDR3 consists of 15 residues. The V segment lost 0 bases and the J segment 0 bases; nucleotides outside the gene matches: 0. This CDR3 reads CGARETGGSGNTLYF. The sequenced CDR3 bases are TGTGGTGCTAGGGAGACAGGGGGTTCTGGAAATACGCTCTAT.

Comments on this clone: Genes here carry mouse names. CDR3: CGAGGARAEQFF. CDR3 bases read: TGTGGTGCTGGGGGGGCGCGTGCTGAGCAGTTC. The chain uses TRBV20 and TRBJ2-1, with 8 bases fitting TRBD2. The read comes to an end 1 residue before the CDR3 does, leaving the germline J gene to fill in the end. This CDR3 spans 12 amino acids. Trimming took 5 bases from V and 6 from J; bases not matched to a gene: 3. Germline CDR1 GFQATS, CDR2 STVNSAI.

Concerning this clone: Each gene name is a mouse one. The CDR3 spells CSSSQRDGQDTQYF. Incomplete CDR3 DNA: TGCTCCAGCAGTCAGCGGGACGGCCAAGACACCCAGTAC. The chain links TRBV23 to TRBJ2-5. Coverage ceases 1 residue before the CDR3 finishes, and the germline J gene fills in the end. Germline CDR1 is KGHTA and CDR2 is FQNQQP. The CDR3 spans 14 residues.

Remarks on this clone: Gene names denote mouse genes. Coverage ceases 1 residue before the CDR3 finishes, and the germline J gene fills in the end. The genes are TRBV19 and TRBJ2-5; 12 bases fit TRBD2. V was clipped by 6 bases and J by 8 bases; unmatched bases: 7. The CDR3 loop spans 14 amino acids. Germline CDR1 reads FNHDT; CDR2 reads SITEND (reference sequence). CDR3 bases read: TGTGCCAGCAACGACTGGGGGGGCGCGGGCACCCAGTAC. Protein: CASNDWGGAGTQY. The whole CDR3 sequence reads CASNDWGGAGTQYF.

Worth noting for this clone: Mouse gene names and germline throughout. The CDR3 end lies 1 residue beyond the end of the read and is filled in from the germline J gene. The chain joins TRBV26 to TRBJ2-2; 10 bases align to TRBD1. This CDR3 is 14 amino acids long. Germline V gene sequence: CDR1 KGHPV, CDR2 FQNQEV (reference sequence). Losses at the gene ends were 6 bases for V and 5 bases for J; bases not matched to a gene: 3. The CDR3 reads CASSRDRGTGQLYF. The CDR3 bases that were read are TGTGCCAGCAGCCGGGACAGGGGTACCGGGCAGCTCTAC. Full variable domain (remainder filled in from reference TRBV26 and TRBJ2-2): NSKVIQTPRYLVKGQGQKAKMRCIPEKGHPVVFWYQQNKNNEFKFLINFQNQEVLQQIDMTEKRFSAECPSNSPCSLEIQSSEAGDSALYLCASSRDRGTGQLYFGEGSKLTVL.

Of note for this clone: Each gene name is a mouse one. The DNA ends 1 residue before the CDR3 does, and the rest of the CDR3 is filled in from the germline J gene. V usage is TRBV12-2 and J usage is TRBJ2-7; TRBD2 might be the D (6 bases). The CDR3 has 14 amino acids. Germline CDR1 reads SGHLS; CDR2 reads HYDKME. Trimming took off 0 bases at V and 3 bases at J, with 11 bases between the two ends. This CDR3 is CASSLGWGNYEQYF. The sequenced part of the CDR3 DNA is TGTGCCAGCTCTCTCGGTTGGGGGAACTATGAACAGTAC.

This clone was observed a handful of times. Genes here carry mouse names. The read terminates 1 residue before the CDR3 end, so the remaining end is supplied by the germline J gene. The chain recombines TRBV16 with TRBJ2-7; no clear D. Germline loops: CDR1 SGHSA, CDR2 FRNQAP. Between the trimmed V and J ends, which lost 1 base and 0 bases, there was a span of 4 bases. The CDR3 extends over 13 amino acids. CDR3 bases read: TGTGCAAGCAGCTTAGTGAGCTCCTATGAACAGTAC. Protein sequence: CASSLVSSYEQY. The full-length CDR3 reads as CASSLVSSYEQYF.

About this clone: Mouse germline and gene names are used. The read halts 1 residue ahead of the CDR3 end, with the missing end drawn from the germline J gene. The V gene is TRBV16, the J gene TRBJ2-5; TRBD2 matches at 10 bases. Germline CDR1 and CDR2: SGHSA and FRNQAP. The CDR3 has 13 amino acids. V shed 5 bases and J 5 bases; nucleotides not matched to a gene: 1. The DNA read from the CDR3 is TGTGCAAGCAGCCGACTGGGGGGAGACACCCAGTAC. Residues: CASSRLGGDTQY. The full-length CDR3 reads as CASSRLGGDTQYF.

This clone has only a few counts. Genes here carry mouse names. The observed sequence ends 1 residue before the CDR3 terminus, with the missing tail filled in from the germline J gene. The J gene is TRBJ2-5, the V gene TRBV26, with 8 nucleotides matching TRBD2. Trimming cost V 6 bases and J 2 bases; bases outside gene matches: 4. Germline V gives CDR1 KGHPV, CDR2 FQNQEV (reference sequence). CDR3 length: 14 amino acids. The CDR3 DNA, read in part, is TGTGCCAGCAGCCGACTGGGGATCCAAGACACCCAGTAC. Encoded protein: CASSRLGIQDTQY. The whole CDR3 sequence reads CASSRLGIQDTQYF.

In the case of this clone: Germline and genes: mouse. Read data end 1 residue before the CDR3 end; the end is taken from the germline J gene. The chain combines TRBV3 with TRBJ2-7, with D possibly matching TRBD2 (7 bases). The germline V and J ends were trimmed by 2 bases and 0 bases, with 8 bases remaining between them. The CDR3 extends over 14 amino acids. The germline V gene encodes CDR1 SNHLY and CDR2 FYNGKV (reference sequence). The sequenced CDR3 bases are TGTGCCAGCAGCTTACTGGGGGCCTCCTATGAACAGTAC. Translated, it gives CASSLLGASYEQY. The full CDR3 protein is CASSLLGASYEQYF.

This clone has only a few counts. Gene labels here are mouse ones. The read comes to an end 1 residue before the CDR3 does, leaving the germline J gene to fill in the end. The V call is TRBV26, the J call TRBJ1-3; D is undetermined. V dropped 2 bases and J dropped 0 bases, with 8 bases sitting between them. The CDR3 contains 15 residues. CDR1 and CDR2 (germline): KGHPV, FQNQEV (reference sequence). The part of the CDR3 DNA that was read is TGTGCCAGCAGTCTGGGGTCGCATTCTGGAAATACGCTCTAT. Its translation is CASSLGSHSGNTLY. The full CDR3 protein reads CASSLGSHSGNTLYF.

To note about this clone: Genes and germline come from the mouse. The read terminates 1 residue ahead of where the CDR3 ends, so the germline J gene completes it. The chain joins TRBV16 to TRBJ1-3; D unresolved. The CDR3 runs 12 residues. The germline V gene encodes CDR1 SGHSA and CDR2 FRNQAP. V shed 6 bases and J shed 3 bases, with 6 bases lying between them. Incomplete CDR3 DNA: TGTGCAAGCAGGAGGAGTGGAAATACGCTCTAT. This codes for CASRRSGNTLY. The entire CDR3 reads CASRRSGNTLYF.

Turning to this clone: Germline and genes: mouse. The CDR3 end falls 1 residue outside the read, so it is completed with the germline J gene. The chain uses TRBV23 and TRBJ1-6; the table's TRBD1 call for D was not verified on the DNA. TRBJ1-6 is designated an ORF whose function remains uncertain. Germline V CDR1 and CDR2: KGHTA, FQNQQP. CDR3 length: 14 amino acids. CDR3 bases read: TGCTCCAGCAGTTCTGACAGGGGGGGTTCGCCCCTCTAC. Translating it yields CSSSSDRGGSPLY. The CDR3, in full, reads CSSSSDRGGSPLYF.